This T cell receptor (beta chain) was obtained from a study of memory CD4+ T cells and cytomegalovirus serostatus. As handled by the study authors: Out-of-frame sequences were removed, leaving around 2.2 million distinct TCRbeta sequences. Only in-frame clones appear in the TCRdb table, and some are missing; sequencing was by immunoSEQ multiplex PCR. Clone size and V and J calls were adopted from that table, with D and trimming inferred from the DNA. This sample yields about 50,000 clones, of which approximately 80% are seen a single time; roughly 0.6% belongs to the top ten. There are a few counts of this clone. The sort gate was single viable CD3+CD4+CD8-CD45RO+ cells for memory CD4+ T cells. V lost 2 bases and J 3 bases, leaving 7 bases between the germline ends. Germline loops: CDR1 SGHTA, CDR2 FQGTGA. The length of the CDR3 is 13 residues.

The clonotype was recovered from an adult in good health and CMV-seronegative. This chain joins TRBV7-3 and TRBJ1-1; D is unresolved. Source material: memory CD4+ T cells from blood. The CDR3 protein is CASSLQADTEAFF. CDR3 nucleotides: TGTGCCAGCAGCTTACAGGCGGACACTGAAGCTTTCTTT.